One T cell receptor beta chain is described in this entry. With a much larger clone just one base away, this may be a read error. The data stem from a study of tumor-infiltrating lymphocytes in primary liver carcinoma. Study background: Sample yields of productive TCRbeta reads, ranging from roughly 3.65 to 7.13 million, were similar across tissue types.

Germline assignment: CDR1 MNHNY and CDR2 SVGAGI (reference sequence). The germline V and J ends were trimmed by 6 bases and 3 bases, with 11 bases remaining between them. This CDR3 comprises 13 residues. Co-extracted RNA and DNA came from about 19-30 mg of unsorted bulk tissue. Synthesis of TCR beta cDNA was carried out from 500 ng total RNA with a constant-region primer. Three-round nested multiplex PCR performed with slightly modified ARM-PCR produced the TCR beta libraries. Primers for the first two PCR rounds were TRBV1-TRBV30 forward primers and a C-beta reverse primer (approximately 10 cycles per round). TCRdb used MiXCR to reprocess the multiplex PCR reads, holding one entry per CDR3 protein. Of some 95,000 distinct CDR3 sequences in the sample, less than 75% were seen once.

The TCR originated in a man aged 40-55 years with primary liver carcinoma and hepatitis B virus infection. V and J are TRBV6-6 and TRBJ1-1; D is possibly TRBD1 (6 bases). The sequenced sample was tumor-adjacent normal liver tissue. The CDR3 coding sequence is TGTGCCAGCAGCATCGGACAGTACACTGAAGCTTTCTTT. As protein: CASSIGQYTEAFF.